This T cell receptor beta chain came from a study of cytomegalovirus exposure and HLA in healthy donors. Regarding the study as a whole: It was 164 TCR beta chains that were listed as cytomegalovirus-associated. Cytomegalovirus status, reportedly, was diagnosed with high specificity and sensitivity by the classifier.

With 60 Vbeta and 13 Jbeta primers, the PCR was carried out. The assay was immunoSEQ multiplex PCR, and TCRdb's table has in-frame clones only and misses some. The data contain about 160,000 clones, approximately 80% of them seen just once; the ten biggest clones take up about 1.3%. As regards this clone: The antigen is not known.

From germline, CDR1 is SGHDN and CDR2 FVKESK. The CDR3 has 15 residues. Losses at the gene ends were 6 bases for V and 11 bases for J; bases not matched to a gene: 15. The V and J genes are TRBV14 and TRBJ2-1; 8 bases map to TRBD1. Input material: PBMCs. The receptor comes from a man aged 30 to 45 in good health and CMV-seronegative. The CDR3 is CASRPGTGPYGKQFF. Here the CDR3 DNA reads TGTGCCAGCAGACCCGGGACAGGTCCTTACGGGAAGCAGTTCTTC.